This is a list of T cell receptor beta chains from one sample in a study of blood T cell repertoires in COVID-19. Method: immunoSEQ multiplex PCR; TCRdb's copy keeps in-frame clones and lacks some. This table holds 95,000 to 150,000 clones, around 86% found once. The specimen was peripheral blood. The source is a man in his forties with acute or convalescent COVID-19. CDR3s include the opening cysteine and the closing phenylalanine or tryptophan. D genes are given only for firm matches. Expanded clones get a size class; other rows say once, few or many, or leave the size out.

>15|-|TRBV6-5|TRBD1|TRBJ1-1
TGTGCCAGCAGAGACAGGGAACATATGAACACTGAAGCTTTCTTT
CASRDREHMNTEAFF
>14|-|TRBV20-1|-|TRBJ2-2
TGCAGTGCTAGTCGGACTATGGACACCGGGGAGCTGTTTTTT
CSASRTMDTGELFF
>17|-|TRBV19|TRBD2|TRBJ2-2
TGTGCCAGTAGTATAGCCAGAGGGACTAGCGGGGGCGGGGAGCTGTTTTTT
CASSIARGTSGGGELFF
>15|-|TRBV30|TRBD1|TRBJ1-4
TGTGCCTGGAGTACTCGGACAGGGATGAGTGAAAAACTGTTTTTT
CAWSTRTGMSEKLFF
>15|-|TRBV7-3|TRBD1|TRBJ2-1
TGTGCCAGCAGCGTCGGGCAGGGGGCTGGGAATGAGCAGTTCTTC
CASSVGQGAGNEQFF
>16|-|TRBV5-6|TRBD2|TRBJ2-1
TGTGCCAGCAGCTTTCACTCGACTAGCGGGGTTATTGAGCAGTTCTTC
CASSFHSTSGVIEQFF
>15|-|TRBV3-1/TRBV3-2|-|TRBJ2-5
TGTGCCAGCAGCCCTCCCGACAGACCGATAGAGACCCAGTACTTC
CASSPPDRPIETQYF
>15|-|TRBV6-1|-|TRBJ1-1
TGTGCCAGCAGTGAATCAGCAGGGTCTTTCTATGCAGCTTTCTTT
CASSESAGSFYAAFF
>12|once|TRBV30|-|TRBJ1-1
TGTGCCTGGAGTAACGGGGTTGCTGAAGCTTTCTTT
CAWSNGVAEAFF
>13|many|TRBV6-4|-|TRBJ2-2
TGTGCCAGCAGTGAGGGGAGCACCGGGGAGCTGTTTTTT
CASSEGSTGELFF
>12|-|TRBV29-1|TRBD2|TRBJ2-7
TGCAGCGTTGAGGGAGGGAAAAACGAGCAGTACTTC
CSVEGGKNEQYF